The 13 T cell receptor beta chains listed next were all sequenced from one sample in a study of cytomegalovirus exposure and HLA in healthy donors. With 60 Vbeta and 13 Jbeta primers, the PCR was carried out. TCRdb's copy holds only in-frame clones and misses some; the assay was immunoSEQ multiplex PCR. The sample holds 90,000 to 140,000 clones; around 74% are singletons and the top ten take 8.5% to 10%. Specimen: PBMCs. These receptors were collected from a woman between 40 and 50 years old in good health and CMV-seropositive.

This chain links TRBV9 with TRBJ1-1; a weak D match, TRBD1 (5 bases). The V and J ends lost 4 bases and 1 base respectively, with 17 bases between them. The CDR3 loop spans 16 amino acids. Germline values: CDR1 SGDLS, CDR2 YYNGEE. The CDR3 loop reads CASSPIPRTGNTEAFF. CDR3 DNA sequence: TGTGCCAGCAGCCCAATCCCTCGCACAGGGAACACTGAAGCTTTCTTT. Drawing the rest from reference TRBV9 and TRBJ1-1, the complete variable domain is DSGVTQTPKHLITATGQRVTLRCSPRSGDLSVYWYQQSLDQGLQFLIQYYNGEERAKGNILERFSAQQFPDLHSELNLSSLELGDSALYFCASSPIPRTGNTEAFFGQGTRLTVV.

Remarks on this clone: At one end the junction does not follow the germline gene, possibly because of a read error. The rearrangement joins TRBV7-9 to TRBJ2-1; perhaps TRBD2 as D (6 bases). Germline CDR1 SEHNR, CDR2 FQNEAQ (reference sequence). The CDR3 sequence is 15 residues long. In nucleotides, the CDR3 is TGTTCCAGCAGCCCACCGTCGTTCGGGGGCAATGAGCAGTTCTTC. This encodes CSSSPPSFGGNEQFF.

The chain couples TRBV11-2 to TRBJ1-6; D remains unclear. This CDR3 has 16 amino acids. The V and J ends lost 1 base and 11 bases respectively, with 18 bases between them. Germline loops: CDR1 SGHAT, CDR2 FQNNGV. The DNA of the CDR3 is TGTGCCAGCAGCTTAGTTCAACTGGGCGCCGTAGCACCCCTCCACTTT. Translated, it gives CASSLVQLGAVAPLHF.

Comment on this clone: An end of the junction does not agree with germline; a read error may underlie this. The chain uses TRBV7-9 and TRBJ1-2; D is perhaps TRBD1 (6 bases). CDR1 and CDR2 (germline): SEHNR, FQNEAQ (reference sequence). The CDR3 runs to 13 residues. The CDR3 region is CSSPRGGVYGYTF. The CDR3 region has the DNA TGTTCCAGCCCTAGGGGGGGGGTTTATGGCTACACCTTC.

The rearrangement uses TRBV4-1 and TRBJ1-5; 8 bases map to TRBD1. The CDR3 contains 14 residues. Germline CDR1 MGHRA, CDR2 YSYEKL. Trimming cost V 6 bases and J 4 bases; bases outside gene matches: 5. The CDR3 nucleotides are TGCGCCAGCAGACATACAGGGGGAAATCAGCCCCAGCATTTT. This gives the protein CASRHTGGNQPQHF.

The chain recombines TRBV11-3 with TRBJ2-1, with 9 bases matching TRBD1. The CDR3 totals 15 residues. The V gene end was trimmed by 5 bases and the J gene end by 0 bases; junction bases not matched to a gene: 2. Germline loops: CDR1 SGHNT, CDR2 YENEEA. The chain's CDR3 is CASSLGQGSYNEQFF. The CDR3 DNA sequence: TGTGCCAGCAGCCTGGGACAGGGCTCCTACAATGAGCAGTTCTTC.

The V gene is TRBV5-4, the J gene TRBJ2-5; TRBD2 agrees at 8 bases. This CDR3 contains 14 residues. V gave up 1 base and J gave up 4 bases; unmatched junction bases: 3. Germline V CDR1 and CDR2: SGHNT, YYREEE (reference sequence). CDR3 sequence reads: CASSLFRGGETQYF. In DNA, the CDR3 is TGTGCCAGCAGCTTGTTCCGGGGGGGAGAGACCCAGTACTTC.

The chain carries TRBV5-1 and TRBJ2-5; possible D gene TRBD1, 6 bases. Germline V gene lookup returns CDR1 SGHRS and CDR2 YFSETQ. Deletions cut 3 bases from V and 1 base from J, with 10 bases between. CDR3 length: 14 amino acids. The CDR3 region is CASSWGHPQETQYF. Here the CDR3 DNA reads TGCGCCAGCAGCTGGGGACATCCCCAAGAGACCCAGTACTTC. The full variable domain, rest sourced from reference TRBV5-1 and TRBJ2-5, is KAGVTQTPRYLIKTRGQQVTLSCSPISGHRSVSWYQQTPGQGLQFLFEYFSETQRNKGNFPGRFSGRQFSNSRSEMNVSTLELGDSALYLCASSWGHPQETQYFGPGTRLLVL.

The chain links TRBV21-1 to TRBJ2-7; the table's D call TRBD1 went unverified against the DNA. TRBV21-1 is designated a pseudogene. This CDR3 region has 15 residues. The CDR3 region is CASSKPIRRSYEQYF. In DNA, the CDR3 is TGTGCCAGCAGCAAACCCATCAGGCGCTCCTACGAGCAGTACTTC.

The CDR3 DNA reads as TGTGCCAGTAGTATTAACGGGGGGACCCCTAATCAGCCCCAGCATTTT. Its translation: CASSINGGTPNQPQHF. V is TRBV19 and J is TRBJ1-5; D might be TRBD1 (5 bases). Between the trimmed V and J ends, which lost 3 bases and 4 bases, there was a span of 16 bases. CDR1 is LNHDA and CDR2 is SQIVND in the germline V gene (reference sequence). There are 16 residues in the CDR3. The variable domain in full, with the rest retrieved from reference TRBV19 and TRBJ1-5, is DGGITQSPKYLFRKEGQNVTLSCEQNLNHDAMYWYRQDPGQGLRLIYYSQIVNDFQKGDIAEGYSVSREKKESFPLTVTSAQKNPTAFYLCASSINGGTPNQPQHFGDGTRLSIL.

This clone appeared many times. The chain combines TRBV11-2 with TRBJ2-7; possibly TRBD2 for D (6 bases). This CDR3 is built from 16 residues. Deletions cut 5 bases from V and 4 bases from J, with 21 bases between. The germline gives CDR1 SGHAT, CDR2 FQNNGV. CDR3 sequence reads: CASSPLPGLKIYEQYF. CDR3 DNA: TGTGCCAGCAGCCCCCTACCGGGACTCAAAATTTACGAGCAGTACTTC.

The chain's CDR3 is CASSAPGQFSYEQYF. CDR3 DNA sequence: TGTGCCAGTAGTGCCCCGGGACAGTTCTCCTACGAGCAGTACTTC. The rearrangement links TRBV19 to TRBJ2-7; 7 positions agree with TRBD1. The CDR3 contains 15 residues. The V segment lost 5 bases and the J segment 0 bases; nucleotides outside the gene matches: 7. CDR1 and CDR2 (germline): LNHDA, SQIVND (reference sequence).

The chain carries TRBV6-1 and TRBJ2-5; D is possibly TRBD2 (7 bases). The CDR3 extends over 14 amino acids. Germline CDR1 is MNHNS and CDR2 is SASEGT. V lost 6 bases and J lost 5, with 16 bases in between. The CDR3 reads CASRLGEGEETQYF. The CDR3 DNA sequence: TGTGCCAGCAGACTAGGGGAGGGGGAGGAGACCCAGTACTTC.